A selection of T cell receptor beta chains follows, all from one sample in a study of cytomegalovirus exposure and HLA in healthy donors. This table comes from immunoSEQ multiplex PCR, and its TCRdb copy is limited to in-frame clones, with some not included. The top ten hold around 1.8% of the sample, which has about 140,000 clones, more than 60% seen once. Material: PBMCs. These receptors were taken from a male donor in good health and CMV-seronegative. Both conserved end residues are part of each CDR3. The D gene is left open where the match is weak. The size field is filled for only some rows; it gives once, few, many or a size class.

j_gene: TRBJ1-2; abundance: few; d_gene: .; v_gene: TRBV7-2; CDR3nt: TGTGCCAGCAGCTTTCGACGTAGCCCTGGCTACACCTTC; CDR3aa: CASSFRRSPGYTF
j_gene: TRBJ2-7; abundance: .; d_gene: .; v_gene: TRBV6-6; CDR3nt: TGTGCCAGCAGTTACGTTGAGGGGGACGAGCAGTACTTC; CDR3aa: CASSYVEGDEQYF
j_gene: TRBJ1-2; abundance: .; d_gene: TRBD1; v_gene: TRBV2; CDR3nt: TGTGCCAGCCGGACGACAGGGGGGAGTGGCTACACCTTC; CDR3aa: CASRTTGGSGYTF
j_gene: TRBJ1-1; abundance: few; d_gene: .; v_gene: TRBV6-5; CDR3nt: TGTGCCAGCAGTCGTGGAGCGGTAGCTTTCTTT; CDR3aa: CASSRGAVAFF
j_gene: TRBJ1-1; abundance: .; d_gene: TRBD1; v_gene: TRBV29-1; CDR3nt: TGCAGCGTGGGGGACAGGATGAACACTGAAGCTTTCTTT; CDR3aa: CSVGDRMNTEAFF
j_gene: TRBJ1-1; abundance: .; d_gene: .; v_gene: TRBV19; CDR3nt: TGTGCCAGTAGTATAGATCCAGGGGATTTAGGGACTGAAGCTTTCTTT; CDR3aa: CASSIDPGDLGTEAFF
j_gene: TRBJ2-3; abundance: few; d_gene: TRBD1; v_gene: TRBV5-1; CDR3nt: TGCGCCAGCAGCACGGGGACAGATACTAGCACAGATACGCAGTATTTT; CDR3aa: CASSTGTDTSTDTQYF
j_gene: TRBJ2-2; abundance: few; d_gene: TRBD2; v_gene: TRBV7-2; CDR3nt: TGTGCCAGCAGCTCGACTAGCGGACCCACCGGGGAGCTGTTTTTT; CDR3aa: CASSSTSGPTGELFF
j_gene: TRBJ1-2; abundance: .; d_gene: .; v_gene: TRBV6-6; CDR3nt: TGTGCCAGCAGTTACGACAGCCTATATGGCTACACCTTC; CDR3aa: CASSYDSLYGYTF
j_gene: TRBJ2-7; abundance: .; d_gene: .; v_gene: TRBV7-9; CDR3nt: TGTGCCAGCAGCCCCCAGGGAGTCGGGAGCTCCTACGAGCAGTACTTC; CDR3aa: CASSPQGVGSSYEQYF
j_gene: TRBJ2-3; abundance: .; d_gene: .; v_gene: TRBV5-1; CDR3nt: TGCGCCAGCAGCCTCCGGTCGGTTGAAGATACGCAGTATTTT; CDR3aa: CASSLRSVEDTQYF
j_gene: TRBJ2-7; abundance: .; d_gene: .; v_gene: TRBV9; CDR3nt: TGTGCCAGCAGCCCAGGGGTGGGGGGGCAGGACGAGCAGTACTTC; CDR3aa: CASSPGVGGQDEQYF
j_gene: TRBJ1-5; abundance: .; d_gene: .; v_gene: TRBV7-2; CDR3nt: TGTGCCAGCAGCTTTGAGCCTTACAATCAGCCCCAGCATTTT; CDR3aa: CASSFEPYNQPQHF
j_gene: TRBJ2-5; abundance: .; d_gene: .; v_gene: TRBV7-3; CDR3nt: TGTGCCAGCAGCCCTACGAGGAGGGAGACCCAGTACTTC; CDR3aa: CASSPTRRETQYF
j_gene: TRBJ1-4; abundance: few; d_gene: .; v_gene: TRBV9; CDR3nt: TGTGCCAGCAGCGTATCCCCCAGGGAGGGAGAAAAACTGTTTTTT; CDR3aa: CASSVSPREGEKLFF